This is a list of T cell receptor beta chains from one sample in a study of cytomegalovirus exposure and HLA in healthy donors. Assay used: immunoSEQ multiplex PCR; TCRdb lists only in-frame clones, some missing. The table records 84,000 or so clones, more than 55% of them present only once. Sequencing used PBMCs. Receptors were obtained from a woman younger than 45 in good health and CMV-seropositive. Each CDR3 is given with its conserved first and last residue. A D gene is named only where the DNA matches it firmly. Size values are once, few and many counts, or a class for expanded clones, and some rows have none.

>TRBV7-9|TRBJ2-7|-|TRBD1
TGTGCCAGCAGCTTTTACCTTGACAGGGGTTACGAGCAGTACTTC
CASSFYLDRGYEQYF
>TRBV27|TRBJ1-5|-|TRBD1
TGTGCCAGCAGGGGGGGACAGGGGGAATATAGCAATCAGCCCCAGCATTTT
CASRGGQGEYSNQPQHF
>TRBV2|TRBJ1-6|-|-
TGTGCCAGCAGGCGGGGGAATTCACCCCTCCACTTT
CASRRGNSPLHF
>TRBV9|TRBJ2-5|once|-
TGTGCCAGCAGCGTTACAGGGAGTTTGGGAGAGACCCAGTACTTC
CASSVTGSLGETQYF
>TRBV5-1|TRBJ2-1|-|-
TGCGCCAGCAGCTTGGGGGCCGGGGGAAATGAGCAGTTCTTC
CASSLGAGGNEQFF
>TRBV5-6|TRBJ1-1|-|TRBD1
TGTGCCAGCAGCGGGCTCGACAGGGCTCTTGAAGCTTTCTTT
CASSGLDRALEAFF
>TRBV6-5|TRBJ2-1|few|TRBD2
TGTGCCAGCAGTTTCACTAGCGGGGGTTACAATGAGCAGTTCTTC
CASSFTSGGYNEQFF
>TRBV10-1|TRBJ2-2|-|-
TGCGCCAGCCGGAGGGTCCCCAACACCGGGGAGCTGTTTTTT
CASRRVPNTGELFF
>TRBV29-1|TRBJ2-7|-|TRBD2
TGCAGCGTTGAGTCGGGGGGGCGCAGGGAGCAGTACTTC
CSVESGGRREQYF
>TRBV5-8|TRBJ2-7|few|TRBD1
TGTGCCAGCAGGACGGACAGGGGGACCTACGAGCAGTACTTC
CASRTDRGTYEQYF
>TRBV5-1|TRBJ1-3|-|TRBD1
TGCGCCAGCAGCTTGGCCGGACAGGGTGCAGGAAACACCATATATTTT
CASSLAGQGAGNTIYF
>TRBV4-3|TRBJ2-3|-|TRBD2
TGCGCCAGCAGCCAAACTAGCGGGGGGAGAGATACGCAGTATTTT
CASSQTSGGRDTQYF
>TRBV21-1|TRBJ2-1|-|-
TGTGCCAGCAGCATGTCGCTAGCGGGGGACACCCGCTCCTACAATGAGCAGTTCTTC
CASSMSLAGDTRSYNEQFF
>TRBV27|TRBJ2-5|-|-
TGTGCCAGCAGTTCCCGGGGGGCCGGGGAGACCCAGTACTTC
CASSSRGAGETQYF
>TRBV5-5|TRBJ1-4|-|-
TGTGCCAGCAGCTGGGAAACACAGGCGGAGGGTAGAAAACTGTTTTTT
CASSWETQAEGRKLFF
>TRBV28|TRBJ1-6|-|-
TGTGCCAGCAGCCCCGCTTTAGGACAAAGGAATTCACCCCTCCACTTT
CASSPALGQRNSPLHF
>TRBV7-2|TRBJ1-2|-|-
TGTGCCAGCAGCCCAGCAATGAGCGGGGGTGGCTACACCTTC
CASSPAMSGGGYTF
>TRBV27|TRBJ2-2|once|TRBD1
TGTGCCAGCAGTGCCGTCGGGACAGGGCTCACCGGGGAGCTGTTTTTT
CASSAVGTGLTGELFF
>TRBV30|TRBJ1-1|-|-
TGTGCCTGGAAACACCAGAAGAACACTGAAGCTTTCTTT
CAWKHQKNTEAFF
>TRBV7-9|TRBJ2-5|few|TRBD2
TGTGCCAGCAGCCGAAAATTGGGGGGGGACCCGGGTCGTAAAGAGACCCAGTACTTC
CASSRKLGGDPGRKETQYF
>TRBV10-3|TRBJ1-1|-|TRBD1
TGTGCCATCAGTGAGTCGTTGACAGGGATTTTTGGCACTGAAGCTTTCTTT
CAISESLTGIFGTEAFF
>TRBV25-1|TRBJ2-3|-|-
TGTGCCAGCAGTGAATCAACAGATACGCAGTATTTT
CASSESTDTQYF
>TRBV2|TRBJ1-5|-|TRBD1
TGTGCCAGCAGTAAAAACCCGACCGGACAGGGGGCTAAGGGCAATCAGCCCCAGCATTTT
CASSKNPTGQGAKGNQPQHF
>TRBV5-8|TRBJ1-2|-|-
TGTGCCAGCAGCTTGGGACGTCTGGTTACGGGGGGCTACACCTTC
CASSLGRLVTGGYTF
>TRBV2|TRBJ1-5|-|-
TGTGCCAGCAGTGAAGGTTGGCGGAACCGGCCCCAGCATTTT
CASSEGWRNRPQHF
>TRBV19|TRBJ2-2|-|-
TGTGCCAGTAATTCACAATACACCGGGGAGCTGTTTTTT
CASNSQYTGELFF
>TRBV29-1|TRBJ2-5|once|TRBD1
TGCAGCGTTCGGACAGGGGGCCAAGGGACCCAGTACTTC
CSVRTGGQGTQYF
>TRBV6-5|TRBJ2-1|-|-
TGTGCCAGCAGCTTCCAGGGGAAATCCAATGAGCAGTTCTTC
CASSFQGKSNEQFF
>TRBV7-9|TRBJ1-1|-|-
TGTTCCAGCAGCCTGCAGGGGAACACTGAAGCTTTCTTT
CSSSLQGNTEAFF
>TRBV11-2|TRBJ1-4|few|TRBD1
TGTGCCAGCAGCCCAACAGGGGGCACTAATGAAAAACTGTTTTTT
CASSPTGGTNEKLFF
>TRBV19|TRBJ1-1|-|-
TGTGCCTCCGGGAACACTGAAGCTTTCTTT
CASGNTEAFF
>TRBV19|TRBJ2-7|-|TRBD1
TGTGCCAGTAGTAAACAGGGGGCCGGGTCCTACGAGCAGTACTTC
CASSKQGAGSYEQYF
>TRBV1|TRBJ2-1|-|-
TGCACCAGCAGCCTTGCACAGGGTAGCTCCTACAATGAGCAGTTCTTC
CTSSLAQGSSYNEQFF
>TRBV10-1|TRBJ2-3|few|-
TGCGCCAGCAGTCCACCTCCAGGGGAGACCACAGATACGCAGTATTTT
CASSPPPGETTDTQYF
>TRBV19|TRBJ1-4|-|TRBD1
TGTGCCAGTAGCGGCGTACAGGGGGCATCCACTAATGAAAAACTGTTTTTT
CASSGVQGASTNEKLFF
>TRBV5-1|TRBJ2-1|-|TRBD1
TGCGCCAGCAGCCCGGCAGTAGGACAGGGGGTCGGCAATGAGCAGTTCTTC
CASSPAVGQGVGNEQFF
>TRBV4-2|TRBJ2-1|few|TRBD2
TGTGCCAGCAGCCAAATAGACCGCGGGGGGACGCAGTTCTTC
CASSQIDRGGTQFF
>TRBV12-5|TRBJ2-2|-|TRBD1
TGTGCTAGTGGTTTGCCGATACAGGGGGCGGGAACCGGGGAGCTGTTTTTT
CASGLPIQGAGTGELFF
>TRBV30|TRBJ1-2|-|-
TGTGCCTGGAGTGTAAAGAACAGGTACTATGGCTACACCTTC
CAWSVKNRYYGYTF
>TRBV5-6|TRBJ1-6|-|-
TGTGCCAGCAGCCTCGGGACATCGAATTCACCCCTCCACTTT
CASSLGTSNSPLHF
>TRBV4-1|TRBJ1-5|-|TRBD1
TGCGCCAGCAGCGGACAGGGGGTTGGCAATCAGCCCCAGCATTTT
CASSGQGVGNQPQHF
>TRBV7-2|TRBJ2-3|-|-
TGTGCCAGCAGCTTAGCGCGGAGTATCTCAACAGATACGCAGTATTTT
CASSLARSISTDTQYF
>TRBV5-1|TRBJ2-1|-|-
TGCGCCAGCAGCTTGGACACAGGGGAAGGAGGGGAGTTCTTC
CASSLDTGEGGEFF
>TRBV29-1|TRBJ1-1|few|TRBD1
TGCAGCGCGGGGGGGGACAGGGGGAACACTGAAGCTTTCTTT
CSAGGDRGNTEAFF
>TRBV18|TRBJ1-2|-|-
TGTGCCAGCTCACCTCCAGGGGTCAACTATGGCTACACCTTC
CASSPPGVNYGYTF
>TRBV6-1|TRBJ1-6|-|-
TGTGCCAGCAACTCAGGGGTTTCACCCCTCCACTTT
CASNSGVSPLHF
>TRBV19|TRBJ1-1|-|TRBD1
TGTGCCAGTAGTCCGCGGACAGGGAAGACTGAAGCTTTCTTT
CASSPRTGKTEAFF
>TRBV5-4|TRBJ2-7|once|-
TGTGCCAGCAGCCACTCCTACGAGCAGTACTTC
CASSHSYEQYF
>TRBV2|TRBJ1-1|-|-
TGTGCCAGCAGTGAGGGACTGAGGACTGAAGCTTTCTTT
CASSEGLRTEAFF
>TRBV6-4|TRBJ2-1|-|TRBD2
TGTGCCAGCAGTGTGGAAGCGGGGGGGCTCGGTGAGCAGTTCTTC
CASSVEAGGLGEQFF
>TRBV5-1|TRBJ2-5|-|-
TGCGCCAGCAGCTTGGTTGCGTCCCAAGAGACCCAGTACTTC
CASSLVASQETQYF
>TRBV19|TRBJ2-2|few|-
TGTGCCACACAGGGATTCACCGGGGAGCTGTTTTTT
CATQGFTGELFF
>TRBV28|TRBJ1-1|-|-
TGTGCCAGCAGTGCGAATACAGGGTTTAGTGCTGAAGCTTTCTTT
CASSANTGFSAEAFF
>TRBV28|TRBJ2-1|-|-
TGTGCCAGCAGTTTTTTGGCGGTAGCAGGGGATAGGGATGAGCAGTTCTTC
CASSFLAVAGDRDEQFF
>TRBV2|TRBJ1-5|-|TRBD1
TGTGCCAGCAGAGAGGACAGGGCTAGCAATCAGCCCCAGCATTTT
CASREDRASNQPQHF
>TRBV2|TRBJ1-1|-|TRBD1
TGTGCCAGCAGTCGCCGACAGGGGGGTCAGAACACTGAAGCTTTCTTT
CASSRRQGGQNTEAFF
>TRBV19|TRBJ1-5|-|-
TGTGCCAGTAGTGACAGGACTCTCTATAGCAATCAGCCCCAGCATTTT
CASSDRTLYSNQPQHF
>TRBV5-1|TRBJ2-7|few|TRBD2
TGCGCCAGCAGCTTCCTGAGCGGGGAAAACGAGCAGTACTTC
CASSFLSGENEQYF